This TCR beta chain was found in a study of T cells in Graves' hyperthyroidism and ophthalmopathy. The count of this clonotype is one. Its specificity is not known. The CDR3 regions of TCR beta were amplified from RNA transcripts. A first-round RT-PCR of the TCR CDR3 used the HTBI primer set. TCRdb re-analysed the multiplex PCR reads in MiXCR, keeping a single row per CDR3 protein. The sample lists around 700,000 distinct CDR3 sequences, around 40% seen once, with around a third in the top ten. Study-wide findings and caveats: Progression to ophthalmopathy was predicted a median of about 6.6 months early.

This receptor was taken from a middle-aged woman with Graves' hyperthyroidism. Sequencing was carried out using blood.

This CDR3 is CASGPGRQETQYF. Here the CDR3 DNA reads TGTGCTAGTGGACCGGGACGGCAAGAGACCCAGTACTTC. The chain couples TRBV12-5 to TRBJ2-5; D could derive from TRBD1 or TRBD2 (5 bases each). The V gene's germline CDR1 is LGHNT and CDR2 FRNRAP. The CDR3 consists of 13 residues. V lost 6 bases to trimming and J lost 2 bases, with 10 bases between them.